Reported below is one T cell receptor (beta chain). Its antigen is not known. Semi-nested PCR with Nested Universal Primer A followed constant-region reverse priming of full-length variable regions. TCRdb re-analysed the 5' RACE reads in MiXCR, keeping a single row per CDR3 protein. The data contain approximately 50,000 distinct CDR3 sequences, roughly 25% of them singletons. The CDR3 covers 13 residues. Trimming removed 5 bases at V and 15 bases at J, with 20 bases between. Germline V gene lookup returns CDR1 SEHNR and CDR2 FQNEAQ (reference sequence). General study findings and limits: Larger-cohort validation covered only one TCR beta V-J rearrangement. In terms of TCR gene usage, tumor memory CD4+ T cells clustered together with blood and lymph node memory CD4+ cells, as well as with lymph node naive CD4+ cells. Tumor Treg TCRs overlapped most with tumor naive CD4+ cells.

Treg sorting used a CD4+CD25+CD127-/low gate. Sequenced sample: tumor-infiltrating Tregs sorted from the breast tumor. This receptor was taken from a female donor with breast cancer. The V call is TRBV7-9, the J call TRBJ2-1; D not certain. The CDR3 nucleotides read TGTGCCAGCAGCGAAGATAACGGGCTAGGGATGTTCTTC. This encodes CASSEDNGLGMFF. Combining the CDR3 with reference TRBV7-9 and TRBJ2-1 gives the whole variable domain DTGVSQNPRHKITKRGQNVTFRCDPISEHNRLYWYRQTLGQGPEFLTYFQNEAQLEKSRLLSDRFSAERPKGSFSTLEIQRTEQGDSAMYLCASSEDNGLGMFFGPGTRLTVL.